These 4 T cell receptor beta chains came from one sample sequenced in a study of tumor and adjacent non-tumor tissue in lung cancer (dated by TCRdb to the late 2010s). Bulk unsorted tissue served as the source for RNA extraction, and RNA quality was assessed using a NanoDrop ND-1000 and an Agilent 2100. Normal lung samples were distant non-tumor tissue taken more than 3 cm from the tumor edge. Library preparation used multiplex PCR. The sequencer listed for this sample is Illumina HiSeq 2500. TCRbeta libraries were built by three rounds of nested PCR using primers (Table S4), following protocols modified from ARM-PCR. The public sequencing data were trimmed at Q25 with fastp and processed into clonotypes with MiXCR by TCRdb, which kept only in-frame beta chains. Each CDR3 protein appears once, grouped with its most common genes and DNA. Present in this sample are 70,000 to 90,000 distinct CDR3 sequences, roughly 80% of which were seen just once. The ten biggest clones cover about half of the sample.

Sequencing was performed on distant non-tumor lung tissue. The source is a man between 60 and 75 years old with non-small cell lung cancer.

As regards this clonotype: A much larger clone differs from this one at a single base, so this may be a read error. The rearrangement links TRBV5-4 to TRBJ2-5; D is possibly TRBD2 (5 bases). Between the trimmed V and J ends, which lost 3 bases and 5 bases, there was a span of 17 bases. Per the germline V gene, CDR1 is SGHNT and CDR2 is YYREEE (reference sequence). The CDR3 is 15 residues long. The CDR3 region is CASSSLAGGWETQYF. The CDR3 DNA reads as TGTGCCAGCAGCTCCCTGGCGGGTGGGTGGGAGACCCAGTACTTC.

Concerning this clonotype: The germline gene is not matched at one end of the junction; a read error may be the cause. The rearrangement joins TRBV11-3 to TRBJ1-1, with a weak D call TRBD1 (6 bases). The CDR3 is 14 amino acids. Per the germline V gene, CDR1 is SGHNT and CDR2 is YENEEA. CDR3: CASSTQGRNNEAFF. The DNA for the CDR3 is TGTGCCAGCAGCACACAGGGACGAAACAATGAAGCTTTCTTT.

Remarks on this clonotype: The junction departs from germline at one end; a sequencing error may be responsible. The chain uses TRBV11-2 and TRBJ2-3; weak D call: TRBD1 (6 bases). Germline CDR1 reads SGHAT; CDR2 reads FQNNGV. The CDR3 spans 16 residues. DNA for the CDR3: TGTGCCAGCTGCTTAGTATCAGGGGTAGCTACGGATAGGCAGTATTTT. This encodes CASCLVSGVATDRQYF.

The chain has TRBV20-1 and TRBJ2-7, with 8 bases identical to TRBD2. Germline V CDR1 and CDR2: DFQATT, SNEGSKA (reference sequence). The CDR3 extends over 12 amino acids. V shed 6 bases and J 9 bases; nucleotides not matched to a gene: 10. CDR3 residues: CSAGIEREPQYF. CDR3 in DNA: TGCAGTGCAGGTATCGAGCGGGAGCCGCAGTACTTC.